This T cell receptor (beta chain) was recovered during a study of early T cells in non-severe SARS-CoV-2 infection. Across the whole study: Unsorted whole blood bulk RNA was sequenced, with unpaired chains.

Regarding this clonotype: Its antigen is as yet unknown.

Overall study findings and caveats: Anti-spike CD8 responses were favored by VDJdb matching, which missed private and CD4 specificities.

The library protocol tagged individual cDNA molecules with unique molecular identifiers. One entry per CDR3 protein results from TCRdb running MiXCR on the 5' RACE reads. The sample lists about 83,000 distinct CDR3 sequences; 9% to 15% were seen once. Germline trimming cut 5 bases from V and 3 bases from J; bases unmatched to any gene: 8. The CDR3 runs to 16 residues. Looked up from germline, CDR1 is SGHTA and CDR2 is FQGNSA. The receptor's source is an adult who was a healthcare worker with PCR-confirmed SARS-CoV-2 infection or an uninfected control (not recorded which). What was sequenced was whole blood. The rearrangement links TRBV7-2 to TRBJ2-1; the match to TRBD2 covers 9 bases. In nucleotides, the CDR3 is TGTGCCAGCAGCGCTGGGACTAGCCGATACTACAATGAGCAGTTCTTC. Translated, it gives CASSAGTSRYYNEQFF.